These 28 T cell receptor beta chains were sequenced from one sample in a study of blood T cells in healthy people across ages. The second PCR ran roughly 7 to 12 cycles with a sample-barcoded 5' primer and J-beta primers. TCRdb re-derived calls from the 5' RACE reads in MiXCR, one entry per CDR3 protein. This table holds around 620,000 distinct CDR3 sequences, 25% to 30% found once. The sample consisted of blood. All receptors derive from a woman aged 70-85 years in good health.

Regarding this clonotype: The junction differs from germline at one of its ends, possibly a read error. The chain employs TRBV18 and TRBJ2-3; 10 bases line up with TRBD1. The CDR3 is made up of 17 amino acids. CDR1 and CDR2 from the germline V gene are KGHSH and LQKENI. The CDR3 loop reads CVSSPDWDRGSTDTQYF. CDR3 in DNA: TGTGTCAGCTCACCTGACTGGGACAGGGGAAGTACAGATACGCAGTATTTT. Full variable domain (rest looked up from reference TRBV18 and TRBJ2-3): NAGVMQNPRHLVRRRGQEARLRCSPMKGHSHVYWYRQLPEEGLKFMVYLQKENIIDESGMPKERFSAEFPKEGPSILRIQQVVRGDSAAYFCVSSPDWDRGSTDTQYFGPGTRLTVL.

This clonotype was found a few times. The V gene is TRBV7-2, the J gene TRBJ2-5, with unresolved D. Matching the DNA end better, TRBJ2-7 makes the J call doubtful. This CDR3 has 13 amino acids. Germline CDR1 reads SGHTA; CDR2 reads FQGNSA. Written as DNA, the CDR3 is TGTGCCAGCAACCAGGCGAGAACCTACGAGCAGTACTTC. Translated, it gives CASNQARTYEQYF.

The chain uses TRBV19 and TRBJ1-2; no clear D. Germline CDR1 LNHDA, CDR2 SQIVND (reference sequence). V was trimmed by 7 bases and J by 3 bases, leaving 6 bases between them. The CDR3 contains 11 residues. The CDR3 is CASTTYYGYTF. The CDR3 DNA sequence: TGTGCCAGTACGACCTACTATGGCTACACCTTC.

The V and J genes are TRBV5-1 and TRBJ2-7; D is possibly TRBD2 (5 bases). The CDR3 length is 12 residues. Germline values: CDR1 SGHRS, CDR2 YFSETQ. V lost 3 bases to trimming and J lost 5 bases, with 9 bases between them. The CDR3 DNA is TGCGCCAGCAGCTGGGCCGGGGACGAGCAGTACTTC. Amino acids: CASSWAGDEQYF.

The genes are TRBV20-1 and TRBJ1-4; tentative D call: TRBD1 (5 bases). The V gene lost 3 bases and the J gene lost 4 bases, with 18 bases spanning the gap. CDR1 DFQATT and CDR2 SNEGSKA come from the germline V gene (reference sequence). The CDR3 has 16 amino acids. The DNA for the CDR3 is TGCAGTGCTAGGCCCCCCAGGGTCGCCTTTAATGAAAAACTGTTTTTT. Protein sequence: CSARPPRVAFNEKLFF.

This clonotype has a handful of counts. An end of the junction differs from the germline gene, which may be a read error. This chain links TRBV12-3 or TRBV12-4 with TRBJ2-2; D may correspond to TRBD1 or TRBD2 (6 bases each). The CDR3 totals 16 residues. The CDR3 DNA sequence: TGCGCCAGCAGTTTAGCGGTTGGGGGGCGCACCGGGGAGCTGTTTTTT. This gives the protein CASSLAVGGRTGELFF.

The rearrangement links TRBV12-3 or TRBV12-4 to TRBJ2-1, with D maybe TRBD2 (6 bases). The J call may not be correct, given that the DNA end is closer to TRBJ2-5. The CDR3 consists of 16 residues. The CDR3 DNA reads as TGTGCCAGCAGTTTATTTTCGGGAGAGGTGTCGGGGACCCAGTACTTC. Its protein product is CASSLFSGEVSGTQYF.

There are a few counts of this clonotype. This chain connects TRBV7-2 to TRBJ2-3; D remains ambiguous. V lost 4 bases to trimming and J lost 6 bases, with 11 bases between them. Germline V gives CDR1 SGHTA, CDR2 FQGNSA. The CDR3 sequence is 13 residues long. The CDR3 DNA reads TGTGCCAGCAGCTCGCGATCGGTCGATACGCAGTATTTT. It yields the protein CASSSRSVDTQYF.

This clonotype was picked up a small number of times. V usage is TRBV6-5 and J usage is TRBJ2-5, with a weak D call TRBD1 (6 bases). The germline V gene encodes CDR1 MNHEY and CDR2 SVGAGI. V lost 4 bases and J lost 4, with 16 bases in between. The CDR3 totals 15 residues. The CDR3 protein is CASSSMWGRRETQYF. The DNA for the CDR3 is TGTGCCAGCAGTTCCATGTGGGGGCGCAGAGAGACCCAGTACTTC.

Written as DNA, the CDR3 is TGTGCCAGCAGAATAAAGGGTAGCGGGGGGATCTCCTACAATGAGCAGTTCTTC. Its translation: CASRIKGSGGISYNEQFF. The J gene is TRBJ2-1, the V gene TRBV6-1; 10 bases fit TRBD2. The V gene's germline CDR1 is MNHNS and CDR2 SASEGT. V was pared by 6 bases and J by 0 bases, with 11 bases of the junction left unmatched. CDR3 length equals 18 residues.

The V and J genes are TRBV4-2 and TRBJ2-3, with D maybe TRBD1 (6 bases). V dropped 7 bases and J dropped 2 bases, with 13 bases sitting between them. The V gene's germline CDR1 is LGHNA and CDR2 YNFKEQ. The CDR3 totals 14 residues. The DNA of the CDR3 is TGTGCCAGCACCCCTGACAGGAACACAGATACGCAGTATTTT. Its protein is CASTPDRNTDTQYF.

The chain couples TRBV5-1 to TRBJ2-5; the D gene could be TRBD1 or TRBD2 (5 bases each). This CDR3 contains 14 residues. The germline V gene encodes CDR1 SGHRS and CDR2 YFSETQ. V lost 0 bases, J lost 5 bases, and 11 bases lay in between. The CDR3 sequence is CASSLVLEGETQYF. CDR3 nucleotide sequence: TGCGCCAGCAGCTTGGTACTCGAGGGGGAGACCCAGTACTTC.

This chain links TRBV20-1 with TRBJ1-2, with a possible D match to TRBD1 (6 bases). The CDR3 covers 13 residues. The germline CDR1 and CDR2 sequences are DFQATT and SNEGSKA (reference sequence). V dropped 1 base and J dropped 7 bases, with 13 bases sitting between them. CDR3 protein: CSARATGRSGYTF. Here the CDR3 DNA reads TGCAGTGCTAGAGCAACAGGGAGGTCTGGCTACACCTTC.

The genes are TRBV29-1 and TRBJ1-1; D gene ambiguous. The V gene's germline CDR1 is SQVTM and CDR2 ANQGSEA. CDR3 size: 10 residues. The V end was cut by 7 bases, the J end by 5 bases, with 8 bases between. The CDR3 spells CSGEMTEAFF. DNA of the CDR3: TGCAGCGGTGAGATGACTGAAGCTTTCTTT.

The chain has TRBV5-1 and TRBJ2-1; TRBD2 matches 10 bases. Germline V gene data show CDR1 as SGHRS and CDR2 as YFSETQ. The CDR3 has 15 residues. With V trimmed by 4 bases and J by 2 bases, 3 bases remained unmatched. The CDR3 DNA reads TGCGCCAGCAGCGCAACTAGCGGGGCCTACAATGAGCAGTTCTTC. Translated, it gives CASSATSGAYNEQFF.

In this sample, this clonotype turned up many times. The chain couples TRBV6-2 or TRBV6-3 to TRBJ2-1, with D unresolved. Germline CDR1 reads MNHEY; CDR2 reads SVGEGT. With 2 bases removed from V and 8 bases from J, the gap between germline ends came to 16 bases. The CDR3 extends over 15 amino acids. CDR3 sequence: CASSYLDFSVHEQFF. Here the CDR3 DNA reads TGTGCCAGCAGTTACCTCGATTTTTCAGTCCATGAGCAGTTCTTC.

In this sample, this clonotype turned up a few times. The chain links TRBV4-2 to TRBJ1-2; 9 bases fit TRBD1. The CDR3 sequence is 16 residues long. Germline CDR1 LGHNA, CDR2 YNFKEQ. V trimming: 4 bases; J trimming: 3 bases; junction bases outside the gene matches: 9. The CDR3 region has the DNA TGTGCCAGCAGCCCCAGGTCCCGGGACAGGGACTATGGCTACACCTTC. It specifies CASSPRSRDRDYGYTF.

The chain combines TRBV6-1 with TRBJ1-5; 7 positions match TRBD1. With V trimmed by 7 bases and J by 5 bases, 14 bases remained unmatched. Germline assignment: CDR1 MNHNS and CDR2 SASEGT. The CDR3 consists of 16 residues. The CDR3 sequence: CASKEGQIILYQPQHF. CDR3 DNA sequence: TGTGCCAGCAAGGAGGGACAGATTATTCTCTATCAGCCCCAGCATTTT.

The chain is built from TRBV29-1 and TRBJ2-1; D is unresolved. Looked up from germline, CDR1 is SQVTM and CDR2 is ANQGSEA. The CDR3 consists of 19 residues. Trimming removed 7 bases from V and 2 bases from J, with 30 bases in between. DNA for the CDR3: TGCAGCGCCGGATCGAGGCCCCACAAGGGTAGGGTTGCCTACAATGAGCAGTTCTTC. Amino acids: CSAGSRPHKGRVAYNEQFF.

In its sample, this clonotype was seen a few times. This chain joins TRBV3-1 and TRBJ1-6; unclear D gene. This CDR3 has 12 amino acids. From germline, CDR1 is LGHDT and CDR2 YNNKEL (reference sequence). V gave up 1 base and J gave up 11 bases, with 6 bases separating them. The CDR3 DNA sequence: TGTGCCAGCAGCCAAGGAAAAGCACCCCTCCACTTT. This sequence encodes CASSQGKAPLHF.

The rearrangement joins TRBV4-1 to TRBJ1-1; D is undetermined. The germline gives CDR1 MGHRA, CDR2 YSYEKL. The V end was cut by 3 bases, the J end by 2 bases, with 10 bases between. The CDR3 loop spans 14 amino acids. Here the CDR3 DNA reads TGCGCCAGCAGCCATCCCCTAGGCAACACTGAAGCTTTCTTT. Protein sequence: CASSHPLGNTEAFF.

J is TRBJ1-4 and V is TRBV12-3 or TRBV12-4, with D possibly being TRBD1 (6 bases). This CDR3 spans 14 amino acids. Deletions cut 7 bases from V and 6 bases from J, with 15 bases between. The CDR3: CASTNRVGDEKLFF. The CDR3 DNA sequence: TGTGCCAGCACTAACAGGGTTGGTGATGAAAAACTGTTTTTT.

The rearrangement joins TRBV5-1 to TRBJ2-5; TRBD2 might be the D (6 bases). The CDR3 is made up of 15 amino acids. Germline V lookup: CDR1 SGHRS, CDR2 YFSETQ. V was clipped by 7 bases and J by 7 bases, with 23 bases between them. CDR3 protein: CASAGTGGTPVTQYF. Here the CDR3 DNA reads TGCGCCAGCGCGGGGACTGGCGGGACCCCGGTGACCCAGTACTTC.

This clonotype has more than one count but fewer than ten. The chain links TRBV29-1 to TRBJ1-2; no reliable D call. The CDR3 is 14 amino acids. Per germline, CDR1 SQVTM and CDR2 ANQGSEA. V lost 0 bases to trimming and J lost 4 bases, with 12 bases between them. The CDR3 sequence: CSVEDSKGGYGYTF. In nucleotides, the CDR3 is TGCAGCGTTGAAGATAGCAAGGGAGGCTATGGCTACACCTTC.

CDR3 residues: CASSQDPLLAGETQYF. The CDR3 DNA reads as TGTGCCAGCAGCCAAGACCCCCTACTAGCCGGAGAGACCCAGTACTTC. The V call is TRBV4-2, the J call TRBJ2-5; possibly TRBD2 for D (6 bases). This CDR3 region has 16 residues. Trimming removed 0 bases at V and 4 bases at J, with 15 bases between. The germline V gene has CDR1 LGHNA and CDR2 YNFKEQ.

Only a few counts were recorded for this clonotype. The chain combines TRBV27 with TRBJ2-7; D uncertain. The V and J ends lost 8 bases and 4 bases respectively, with 15 bases between them. Per germline, CDR1 MNHEY and CDR2 SMNVEV (reference sequence). The CDR3 extends over 13 amino acids. CDR3 DNA sequence: TGTGCCAGCGGCCGTACCTTGGGATACGAGCAGTACTTC. It yields the protein CASGRTLGYEQYF.

For this clonotype: The junction does not match germline at one end; this may be a read error. This chain uses TRBV5-1 with TRBJ2-7, with TRBD2 matching 7 bases. The V gene's germline CDR1 is SGHRS and CDR2 YFSETQ. CDR3 length: 12 amino acids. In DNA form, the CDR3 reads TGCGTCAGCAGCTTCAGCGGGGACGAGCAGTACTTC. Amino acid sequence: CVSSFSGDEQYF.

A few counts support this clonotype. This chain links TRBV5-5 with TRBJ2-3; TRBD1 or TRBD2 may be the D gene (5 bases each). The CDR3 extends over 16 amino acids. Germline V lookup: CDR1 SGHKS, CDR2 YYEKEE (reference sequence). V was clipped by 0 bases and J by 0 bases, with 11 bases between them. The chain's CDR3 is CASSLGDVLSTDTQYF. The CDR3 DNA reads TGTGCCAGCAGCTTGGGGGACGTCCTCAGCACAGATACGCAGTATTTT.